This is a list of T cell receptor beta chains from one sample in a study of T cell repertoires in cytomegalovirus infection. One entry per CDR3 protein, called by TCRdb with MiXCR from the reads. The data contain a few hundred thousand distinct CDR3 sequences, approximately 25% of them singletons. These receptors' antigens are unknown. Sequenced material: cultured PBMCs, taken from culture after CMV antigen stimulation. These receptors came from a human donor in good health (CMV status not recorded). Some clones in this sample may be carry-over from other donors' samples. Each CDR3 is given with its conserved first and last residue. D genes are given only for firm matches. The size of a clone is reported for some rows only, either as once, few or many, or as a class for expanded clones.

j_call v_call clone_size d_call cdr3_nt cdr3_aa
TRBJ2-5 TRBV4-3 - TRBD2 TGCGCCAGCAGCCAACCGGGACTAGCGGGTCAAGAGACCCAGTACTTC CASSQPGLAGQETQYF
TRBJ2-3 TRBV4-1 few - TGCGCCAGCAGCCAATTCGGGGGATACACAGATACGCAGTATTTT CASSQFGGYTDTQYF
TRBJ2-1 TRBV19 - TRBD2 TGTGCCAGTAGTCAATTCCTAGCGGGAGCCCTCGGCTCCTACAATGAGCAGTTCTTC CASSQFLAGALGSYNEQFF
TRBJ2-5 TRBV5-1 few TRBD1 TGCGCCAGCGCCTCGACAGGGCCCACCGGGGAGACCCAGTACTTC CASASTGPTGETQYF
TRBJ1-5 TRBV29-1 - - TGCAGCGTTGTAGAGGCGGGGCCCATAAATCAGCCCCAGCATTTT CSVVEAGPINQPQHF
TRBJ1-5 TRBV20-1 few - TGCAGTGCTACGTCCGGGAATAGCAATCAGCCCCAGCATTTT CSATSGNSNQPQHF
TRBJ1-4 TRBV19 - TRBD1 TGTGCCACCAAGGGGACAGGGGAACGAACTAATGAAAAACTGTTTTTT CATKGTGERTNEKLFF
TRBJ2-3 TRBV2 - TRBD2 TGTGCCAGCGGGGGAGCGGGAGGATGGGATACGCAGTATTTT CASGGAGGWDTQYF
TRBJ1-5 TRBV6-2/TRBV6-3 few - TGTGCCAGCAGTTACGGGCAGCCGCCCCAGCATTTT CASSYGQPPQHF
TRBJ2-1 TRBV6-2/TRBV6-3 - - TGTGCCAGCAGTTACTCCAGGTGGGCCTACAATGAGCAGTTCTTC CASSYSRWAYNEQFF
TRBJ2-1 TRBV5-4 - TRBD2 TGTGCCAGCAGCGCTGGGGGCGGGAGGGCCGGCAATGAGCAGTTCTTC CASSAGGGRAGNEQFF
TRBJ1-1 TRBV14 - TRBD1 TGTGCCAGCAGCCAGGACAGGGGGCTCCGGGACACTGAAGCTTTCTTT CASSQDRGLRDTEAFF
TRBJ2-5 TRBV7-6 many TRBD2 TGTGCCAGCAGCTTAAGGCCCTTTGGGACTAGCGTTACACAAGAGACCCAGTACTTC CASSLRPFGTSVTQETQYF
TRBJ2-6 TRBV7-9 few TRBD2 TGTGCCAGCAGCGCCCTAGCGGGATTATTGGGTGGGGCCAACGTCCTGACTTTC CASSALAGLLGGANVLTF
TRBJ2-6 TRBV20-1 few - TGCAGTGCTAGAGATTCGGCGAACAACGTCCTGACTTTC CSARDSANNVLTF
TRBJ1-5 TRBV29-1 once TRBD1 TGCAGCGCCCAGGGACAGGGGAATCAGCCCCAGCATTTT CSAQGQGNQPQHF
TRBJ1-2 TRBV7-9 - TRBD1 TGTGCCAGCAGCAAGACGACAGGGCTGGTCGTGTATGGCTACACCTTC CASSKTTGLVVYGYTF
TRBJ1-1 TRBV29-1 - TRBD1 TGCAGCGTTGAATATCTTGGGACAGTCAAGAACACTGAAGCTTTCTTT CSVEYLGTVKNTEAFF
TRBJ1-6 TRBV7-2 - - TGTGCCAGCAGCCAGAATCGGGACACAGATACCCACTTT CASSQNRDTDTHF
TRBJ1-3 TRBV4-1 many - TGCGCCAGCAGCCAAGACAGGGGAAACACCATATATTTT CASSQDRGNTIYF
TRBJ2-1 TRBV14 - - TGTGCCAGCAGCCCTTGGACGGGAAGTAATGAGCAGTTCTTC CASSPWTGSNEQFF
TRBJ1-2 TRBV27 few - TGTGCCAGCAGTCCTACCGGGACACCATATGGCTACACCTTC CASSPTGTPYGYTF
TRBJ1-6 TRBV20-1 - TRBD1 TGCAGTGCTAGCCCGGGACAGGGAAATAATTCACCCCTCCACTTT CSASPGQGNNSPLHF
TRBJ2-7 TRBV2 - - TGTGCCAGCAGCCTCGAGGCAGGACCTCAGCAGTACTTC CASSLEAGPQQYF
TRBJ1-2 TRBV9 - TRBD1 TGTGCCAGTACGAAATCTGACAGGGCCTATGGCTACACCTTC CASTKSDRAYGYTF
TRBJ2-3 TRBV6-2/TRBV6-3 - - TGTGCCAGCAGTTACTCGATTGTTGTGGAACCGGACAGCACAGATACGCAGTATTTT CASSYSIVVEPDSTDTQYF
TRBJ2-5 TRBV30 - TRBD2 TGTGCCTGGAGTCCTGGACTAGCGGGAGTGGAGACCCAGTACTTC CAWSPGLAGVETQYF
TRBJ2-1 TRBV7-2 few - TGTGCCAGCACTCCCGGGTCTGTTGAGCAGTTCTTC CASTPGSVEQFF
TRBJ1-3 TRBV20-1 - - TGCAGTGCTAGAGGTCTTGGTCGGGGATTCGGAAACACCATATATTTT CSARGLGRGFGNTIYF
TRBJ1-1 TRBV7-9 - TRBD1 TGTGCCAGCAGCTTAGCCGGGACAGGGGACCCTGAAGCTTTCTTT CASSLAGTGDPEAFF
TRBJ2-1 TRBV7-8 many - TGTGCCAGCAGGGAGGGAGCTCGAAATGAGCAGTTCTTC CASREGARNEQFF
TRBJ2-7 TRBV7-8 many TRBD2 TGTGCCAGCAGCTTTAGCGGGAGCTCCTACGAGCAGTACTTC CASSFSGSSYEQYF
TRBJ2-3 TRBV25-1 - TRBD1 TGTGCCAGCAGTGAAATGGGCAGGGGGCGAGGAGATACGCAGTATTTT CASSEMGRGRGDTQYF
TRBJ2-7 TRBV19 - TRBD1 TGTGCCAGTAGTTCGCCGGGACAGGGAGTGGGGCAGTACTTC CASSSPGQGVGQYF
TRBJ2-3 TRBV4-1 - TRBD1 TGCGCCAGCAGCCAAGGGCCAGGGGGTCGAACAGATACGCAGTATTTT CASSQGPGGRTDTQYF
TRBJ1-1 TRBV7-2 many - TGTGCCAGCAGAGCCGGGCCGGTCACTGAAGCTTTCTTT CASRAGPVTEAFF
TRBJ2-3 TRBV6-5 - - TGTGCCACCGGGCCCCGATCTAGCACAGATACGCAGTATTTT CATGPRSSTDTQYF
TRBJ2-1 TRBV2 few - TGTGCCAGCAGTCAGGACGATAATGAGCAGTTCTTC CASSQDDNEQFF
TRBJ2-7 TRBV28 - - TGTGCCAGCTCCTCAACGGGGGAGAGAACCTACGAGCAGTACTTC CASSSTGERTYEQYF
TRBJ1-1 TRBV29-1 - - TGCAGCGCATCAAGTGCGTCGAACACTGAAGCTTTCTTT CSASSASNTEAFF
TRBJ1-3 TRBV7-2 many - TGTGCCAGCAGCTGGGCAGAAGGCTCCGGAAACACCATATATTTT CASSWAEGSGNTIYF
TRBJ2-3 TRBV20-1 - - TGCAGTGCTAGGGTTTCCTCTAGCACAGATACGCAGTATTTT CSARVSSSTDTQYF